Listed here is a single T cell receptor beta chain. Antigen unknown. This sample is drawn from a study of cytomegalovirus exposure and HLA in healthy donors. Study-wide results and caveats: TCR beta chains numbering approximately 150 were designated cytomegalovirus-associated. It was found in a later analysis that first-cohort TCR clusters tended to co-occur in the 100 to 150 validation repertoires. The dataset shows that most TCR sequences were rare, while some public TCRs occurred in many donors.

The CDR3 spans 12 residues. V dropped 8 bases and J dropped 2 bases, with 9 bases sitting between them. Germline V gives CDR1 MNHEY, CDR2 SVGAGI. TCRdb's table, derived via immunoSEQ multiplex PCR, lists solely in-frame clones and lacks some. The sample yields roughly 330,000 clones, 75% to 90% seen once. J is TRBJ1-2 and V is TRBV6-5; D is possibly TRBD1 (5 bases). The receptor was isolated from a woman in her twenties or thirties in good health and CMV-seropositive. Sequences were obtained from PBMCs. The CDR3 reads CASGRDNYGYTF. The CDR3 DNA reads as TGTGCCAGCGGACGGGACAACTATGGCTACACCTTC.